This entry describes one T cell receptor beta chain. Antigen unknown. These data come from a study of tumor and adjacent non-tumor tissue in lung cancer. Overall study: Each sample yielded roughly 4.2 million productive TCRbeta reads on average. The study, taken as a whole, reports: Top 100 clones took a larger repertoire share in normal lung.

This sample's RNA came from whole unsorted tissue. Three rounds of nested PCR, following a modified ARM-PCR protocol, produced the TCRbeta library. A single record per CDR3 protein comes from TCRdb applying MiXCR to the multiplex PCR reads. The data contain 65,000 to 75,000 distinct CDR3 sequences, around 73% of them seen just once; the ten biggest clones take up roughly 30%. V gave up 6 bases and J gave up 6 bases, with 18 bases separating them. Germline V CDR1 and CDR2: SQVTM, ANQGSEA. The CDR3 totals 13 residues. Sequencing input: lung tumor tissue. The receptor was isolated from a man in his 60s with non-small cell lung cancer. V is TRBV29-1 and J is TRBJ2-7; D unclear. CDR3 sequence reads: CSVAISVSLEQYF. In nucleotides, the CDR3 is TGCAGCGTCGCAATAAGCGTGAGCCTCGAGCAGTACTTC.